This T cell receptor beta chain came from a study of shared clonotypes between healthy human individuals. As for the study in general: Aged 18 to 49, the donors were two women and three men. Study conclusions and caveats: Naive subsets tended to show greater estimated richness than memory subsets.

This CDR3 is built from 18 residues. Germline V gene sequence: CDR1 SGHRS, CDR2 YFSETQ. J lost 5 bases, V lost 2 bases, and 9 bases had no gene match. For this clone: Its cognate antigen is unknown.

The repertoire was sequenced with immunoSEQ multiplex PCR; TCRdb's copy has only in-frame clones and lacks some. Seen here are about 600,000 clones, more than 95% observed once, and the top ten hold approximately 0.057%. The clonotype comes from a woman in her 30s in good health. Sequencing was performed on naive CD4+ T cells sorted from blood. Documented subset: CD45RA+ positively selected. The gene calls are TRBV5-1 and TRBJ2-2; 13 nucleotides agree with TRBD2. Here the CDR3 reads CASSFIGLAGVGTGELFF. DNA of the CDR3: TGCGCCAGCAGCTTTATAGGACTAGCGGGAGTAGGGACCGGGGAGCTGTTTTTT.